A single sample gave rise to the 3 T cell receptor beta chains below, sequenced in a study of identical twins. In TCRdb, the 5' RACE reads were re-called with MiXCR into one record per CDR3 protein. The table includes roughly 690,000 distinct CDR3 sequences, over 5% detected once. Sequencing used naive T cells sorted from blood. Source of these receptors: a man aged 18 to 29 in good health.

There are a few counts of this clonotype. The chain couples TRBV20-1 to TRBJ2-4; 12 nucleotides line up with TRBD2. The CDR3 spans 18 residues. V was clipped by 3 bases and J by 0 bases; unmatched bases: 9. Germline-derived CDR1 and CDR2 are DFQATT and SNEGSKA (reference sequence). CDR3 in DNA: TGCAGTGCTAGTCGTCCCCTAGCGGGAGGGGTAGCCAAAAACATTCAGTACTTC. Translation gives CSASRPLAGGVAKNIQYF.

The chain combines TRBV3-1 with TRBJ2-3; D is ambiguous. CDR3 length equals 17 residues. V was cut by 4 bases and J by 2 bases, with 19 bases left in between. Germline CDR1 LGHDT, CDR2 YNNKEL (reference sequence). CDR3 bases: TGTGCCAGCAGCCGCCGACGTCCTATTGGGATCACAGATACGCAGTATTTT. It encodes CASSRRRPIGITDTQYF.

This chain links TRBV5-1 with TRBJ1-2; D ambiguous. CDR1 is SGHRS and CDR2 is YFSETQ in the germline V gene. V gave up 0 bases and J gave up 7 bases, with 13 bases separating them. This CDR3 comprises 14 residues. The CDR3 coding sequence is TGCGCCAGCAGCTTGGAGCGGAGTCGGTTTGGCTACACCTTC. Protein sequence: CASSLERSRFGYTF.